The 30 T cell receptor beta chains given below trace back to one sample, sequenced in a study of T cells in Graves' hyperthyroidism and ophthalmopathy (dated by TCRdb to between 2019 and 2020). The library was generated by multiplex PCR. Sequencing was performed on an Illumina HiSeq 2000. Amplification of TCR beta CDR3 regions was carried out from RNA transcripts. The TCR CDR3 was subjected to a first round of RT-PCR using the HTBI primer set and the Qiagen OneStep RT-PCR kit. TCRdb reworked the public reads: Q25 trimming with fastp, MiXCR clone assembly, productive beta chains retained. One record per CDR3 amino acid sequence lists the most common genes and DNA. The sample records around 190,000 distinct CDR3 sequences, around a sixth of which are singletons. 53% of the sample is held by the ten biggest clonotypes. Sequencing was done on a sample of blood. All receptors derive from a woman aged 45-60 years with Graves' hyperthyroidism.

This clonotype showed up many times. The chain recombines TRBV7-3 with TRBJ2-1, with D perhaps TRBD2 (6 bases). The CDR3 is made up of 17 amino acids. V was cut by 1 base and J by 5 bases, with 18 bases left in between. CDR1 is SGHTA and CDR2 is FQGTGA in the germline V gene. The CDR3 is CASSLNGGTKTNNEQFF. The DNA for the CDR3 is TGTGCCAGCAGCTTAAATGGGGGGACCAAAACGAACAATGAGCAGTTCTTC.

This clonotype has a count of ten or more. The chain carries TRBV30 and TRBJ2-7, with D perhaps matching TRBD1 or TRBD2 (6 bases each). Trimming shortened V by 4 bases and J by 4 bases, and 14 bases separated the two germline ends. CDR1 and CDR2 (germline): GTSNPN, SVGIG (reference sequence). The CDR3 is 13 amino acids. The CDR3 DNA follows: TGTGCCTGGACCTTAGGGGGGTTTTACGAGCAGTACTTC. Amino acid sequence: CAWTLGGFYEQYF. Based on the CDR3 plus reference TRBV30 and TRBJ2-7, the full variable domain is SQTIHQWPATLVQPVGSPLSLECTVEGTSNPNLYWYRQAAGRGLQLLFYSVGIGQISSEVPQNLSASRPQDRQFILSSKKLLLSDSGFYLCAWTLGGFYEQYFGPGTRLTVT.

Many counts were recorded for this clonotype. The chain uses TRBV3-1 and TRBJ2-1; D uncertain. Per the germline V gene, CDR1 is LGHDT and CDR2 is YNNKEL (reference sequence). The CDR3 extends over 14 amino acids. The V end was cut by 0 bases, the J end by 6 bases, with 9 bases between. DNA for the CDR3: TGTGCCAGCAGCCAAGATCAAGTAAGCAATGAGCAGTTCTTC. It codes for CASSQDQVSNEQFF.

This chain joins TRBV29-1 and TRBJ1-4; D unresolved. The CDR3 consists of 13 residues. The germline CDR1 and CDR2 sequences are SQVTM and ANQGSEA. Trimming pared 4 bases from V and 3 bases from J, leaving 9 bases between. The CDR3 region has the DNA TGCAGCGTTGGCCGTGGGGCTAATGAAAAACTGTTTTTT. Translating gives CSVGRGANEKLFF.

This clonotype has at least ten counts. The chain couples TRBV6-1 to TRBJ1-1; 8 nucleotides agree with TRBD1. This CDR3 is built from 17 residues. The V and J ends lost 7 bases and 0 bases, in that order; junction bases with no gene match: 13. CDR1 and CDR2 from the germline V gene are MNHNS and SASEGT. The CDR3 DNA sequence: TGTGCCAGCACCGCTATGGTGGACAGGGCCCTGAACACTGAAGCTTTCTTT. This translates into CASTAMVDRALNTEAFF.

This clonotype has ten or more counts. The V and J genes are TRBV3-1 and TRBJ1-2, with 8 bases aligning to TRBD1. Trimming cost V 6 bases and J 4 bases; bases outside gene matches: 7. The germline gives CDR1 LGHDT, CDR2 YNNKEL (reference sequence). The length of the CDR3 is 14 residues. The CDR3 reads CASRETGVAYGYTF. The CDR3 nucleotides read TGTGCCAGCAGGGAGACAGGGGTGGCCTATGGCTACACCTTC.

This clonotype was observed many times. CDR3 in DNA: TGTGCCAGCAGTTTCACAGGGGGGTACTACGAGCAGTACTTC. Translating gives CASSFTGGYYEQYF. The chain recombines TRBV28 with TRBJ2-7; 8 bases align to TRBD1. This CDR3 is 14 amino acids long. CDR1 is MDHEN, CDR2 SYDVKM, per germline. J was trimmed by 3 bases and V by 3 bases; bases with no gene match: 4.

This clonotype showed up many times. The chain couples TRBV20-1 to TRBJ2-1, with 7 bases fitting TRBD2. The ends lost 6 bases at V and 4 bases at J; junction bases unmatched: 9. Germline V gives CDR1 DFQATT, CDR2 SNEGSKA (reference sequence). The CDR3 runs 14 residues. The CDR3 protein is CSAPEVGGYNEQFF. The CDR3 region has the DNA TGCAGTGCCCCTGAGGTGGGAGGGTACAATGAGCAGTTCTTC.

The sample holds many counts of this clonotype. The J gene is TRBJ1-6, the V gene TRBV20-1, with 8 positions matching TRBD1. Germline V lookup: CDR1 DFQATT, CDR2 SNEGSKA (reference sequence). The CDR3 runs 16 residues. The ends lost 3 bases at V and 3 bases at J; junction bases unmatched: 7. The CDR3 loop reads CSASTTGDGYNSPLHF. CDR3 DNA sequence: TGCAGTGCTAGTACGACAGGGGACGGCTATAATTCACCCCTCCACTTT.

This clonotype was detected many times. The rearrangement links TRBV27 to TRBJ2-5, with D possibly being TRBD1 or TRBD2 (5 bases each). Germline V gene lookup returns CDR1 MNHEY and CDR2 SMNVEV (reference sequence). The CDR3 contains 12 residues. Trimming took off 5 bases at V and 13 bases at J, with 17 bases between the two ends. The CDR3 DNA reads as TGTGCCAGCAGTCCGGACGAGGGGAGTCTGTACTTC. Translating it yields CASSPDEGSLYF.

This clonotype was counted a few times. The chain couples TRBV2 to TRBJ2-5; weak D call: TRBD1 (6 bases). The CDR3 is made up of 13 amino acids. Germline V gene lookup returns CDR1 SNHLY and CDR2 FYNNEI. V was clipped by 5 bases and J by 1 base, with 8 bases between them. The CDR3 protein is CASSKDSQETQYF. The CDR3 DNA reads TGTGCCAGCAGTAAGGACAGCCAAGAGACCCAGTACTTC.

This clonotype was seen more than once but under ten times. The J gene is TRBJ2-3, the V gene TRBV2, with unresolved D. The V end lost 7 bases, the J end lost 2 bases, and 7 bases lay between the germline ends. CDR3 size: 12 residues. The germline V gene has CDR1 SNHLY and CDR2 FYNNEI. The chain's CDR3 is CASTSLTDTQYF. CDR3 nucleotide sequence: TGTGCCAGCACGTCCCTCACAGATACGCAGTATTTT.

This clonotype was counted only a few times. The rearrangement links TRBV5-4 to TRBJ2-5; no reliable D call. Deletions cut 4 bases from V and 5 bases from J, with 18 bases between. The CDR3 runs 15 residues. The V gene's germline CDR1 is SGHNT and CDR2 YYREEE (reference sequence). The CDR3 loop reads CASSNPPSRVETQYF. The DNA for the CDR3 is TGTGCCAGCAGCAACCCCCCTAGTAGGGTGGAGACCCAGTACTTC.

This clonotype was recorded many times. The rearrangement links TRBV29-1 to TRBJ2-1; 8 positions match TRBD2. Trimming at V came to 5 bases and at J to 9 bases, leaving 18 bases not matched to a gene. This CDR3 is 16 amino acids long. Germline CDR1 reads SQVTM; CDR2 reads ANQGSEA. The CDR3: CSVRKNGRAVLGEQFF. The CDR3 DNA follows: TGCAGCGTTCGCAAGAACGGGAGGGCCGTATTGGGTGAGCAGTTCTTC.

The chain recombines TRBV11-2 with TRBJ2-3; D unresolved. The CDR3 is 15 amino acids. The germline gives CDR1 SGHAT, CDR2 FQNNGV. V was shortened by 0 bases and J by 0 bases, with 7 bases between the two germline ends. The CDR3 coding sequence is TGTGCCAGCAGCTTAGAGGCGGTTAGCACAGATACGCAGTATTTT. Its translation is CASSLEAVSTDTQYF.

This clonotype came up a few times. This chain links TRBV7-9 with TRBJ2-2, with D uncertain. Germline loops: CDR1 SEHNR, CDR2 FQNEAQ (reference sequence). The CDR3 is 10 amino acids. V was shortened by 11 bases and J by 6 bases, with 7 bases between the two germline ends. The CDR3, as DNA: TGTGCCGTTACTGCCGGGGAGCTGTTTTTT. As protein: CAVTAGELFF. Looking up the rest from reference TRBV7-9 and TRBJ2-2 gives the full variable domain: DTGVSQNPRHKITKRGQNVTFRCDPISEHNRLYWYRQTLGQGPEFLTYFQNEAQLEKSRLLSDRFSAERPKGSFSTLEIQRTEQGDSAMYLCAVTAGELFFGEGSRLTVL.

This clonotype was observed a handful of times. DNA of the CDR3: TGTGCCAGCAGTTTAGGAGGAGCGGGGCCAGATACGCAGTATTTT. It yields the protein CASSLGGAGPDTQYF. The rearrangement joins TRBV12-3 or TRBV12-4 to TRBJ2-3; 7 bases line up with TRBD2. Trimming took 1 base from V and 4 from J; bases not matched to a gene: 5. The CDR3 runs 15 residues.

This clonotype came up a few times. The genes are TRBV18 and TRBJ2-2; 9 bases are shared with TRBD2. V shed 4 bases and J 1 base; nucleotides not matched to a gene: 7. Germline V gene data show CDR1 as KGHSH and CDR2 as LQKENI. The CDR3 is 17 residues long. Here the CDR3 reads CASSLPRLAVNTGELFF. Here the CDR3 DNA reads TGTGCCAGCTCACTACCCAGACTAGCGGTGAACACCGGGGAGCTGTTTTTT.

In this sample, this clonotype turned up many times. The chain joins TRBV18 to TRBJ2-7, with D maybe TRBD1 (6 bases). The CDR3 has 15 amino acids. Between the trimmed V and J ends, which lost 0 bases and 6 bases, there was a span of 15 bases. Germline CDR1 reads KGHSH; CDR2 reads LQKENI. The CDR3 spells CASSPPPQGVGEQYF. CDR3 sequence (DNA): TGTGCCAGCTCACCACCGCCACAGGGAGTCGGCGAGCAGTACTTC.

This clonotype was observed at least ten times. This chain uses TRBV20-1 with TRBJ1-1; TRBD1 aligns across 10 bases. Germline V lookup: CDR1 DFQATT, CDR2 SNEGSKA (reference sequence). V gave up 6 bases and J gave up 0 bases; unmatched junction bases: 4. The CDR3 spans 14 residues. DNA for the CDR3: TGCAGTGCGACAGGGGGCAACATGAACACTGAAGCTTTCTTT. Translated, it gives CSATGGNMNTEAFF.

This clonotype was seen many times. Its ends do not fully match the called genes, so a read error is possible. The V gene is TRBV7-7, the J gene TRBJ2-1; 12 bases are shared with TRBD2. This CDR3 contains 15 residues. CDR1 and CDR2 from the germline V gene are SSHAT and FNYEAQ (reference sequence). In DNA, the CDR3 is TGTGCTAGCAGCAGACTAGCGGGAGAGTACAATGAGCAGTTCTTC. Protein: CASSRLAGEYNEQFF. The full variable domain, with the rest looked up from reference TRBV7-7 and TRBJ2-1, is GAGVSQSPRYKVTKRGQDVTLRCDPISSHATLYWYQQALGQGPEFLTYFNYEAQPDKSGLPSDRFSAERPEGSISTLTIQRTEQRDSAMYRCASSRLAGEYNEQFFGPGTRLTVL.

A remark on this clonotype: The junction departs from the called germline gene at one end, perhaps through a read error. As DNA, the CDR3 is TGTGCCAGCAGCACAGGGTCCGGAGAGCTGTTTTTT. Protein product: CASSTGSGELFF. The V call is TRBV14, the J call TRBJ2-2; a weak D match, TRBD1 (6 bases). Per germline, CDR1 SGHDN and CDR2 FVKESK. The CDR3 extends over 12 amino acids. Using reference TRBV14 and TRBJ2-2 for the parts outside the CDR3, the full variable domain is EAGVTQFPSHSVIEKGQTVTLRCDPISGHDNLYWYRRVMGKEIKFLLHFVKESKQDESGMPNNRFLAERTGGTYSTLKVQPAELEDSGVYFCASSTGSGELFFGEGSRLTVL.

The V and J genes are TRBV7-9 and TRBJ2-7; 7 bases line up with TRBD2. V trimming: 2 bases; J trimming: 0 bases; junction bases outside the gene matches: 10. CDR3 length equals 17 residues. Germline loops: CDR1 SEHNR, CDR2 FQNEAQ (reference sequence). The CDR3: CASSLKDSGGSSYEQYF. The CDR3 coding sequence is TGTGCCAGCAGCTTAAAAGATAGTGGCGGGAGCTCCTACGAGCAGTACTTC.

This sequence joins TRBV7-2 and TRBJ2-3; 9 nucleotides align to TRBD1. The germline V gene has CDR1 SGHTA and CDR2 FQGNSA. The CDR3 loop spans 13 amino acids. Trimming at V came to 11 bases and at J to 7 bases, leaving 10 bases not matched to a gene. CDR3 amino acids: CAAKGQGENTQYF. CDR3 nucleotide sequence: TGTGCCGCCAAGGGACAGGGTGAAAATACGCAGTATTTT.

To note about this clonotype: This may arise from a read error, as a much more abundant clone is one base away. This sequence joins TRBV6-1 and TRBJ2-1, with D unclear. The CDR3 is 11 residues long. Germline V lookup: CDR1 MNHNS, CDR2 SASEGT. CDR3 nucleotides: TGTGTCAGCAACTCAAATGTCGGGCAGTTCTTC. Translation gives CVSNSNVGQFF.

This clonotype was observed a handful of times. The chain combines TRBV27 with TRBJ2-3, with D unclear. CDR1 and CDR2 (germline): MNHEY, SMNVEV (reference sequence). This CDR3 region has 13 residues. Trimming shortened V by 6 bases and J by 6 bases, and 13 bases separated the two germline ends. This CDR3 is CASSDPVGDTQYF. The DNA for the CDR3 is TGTGCCAGCAGCGACCCGGTGGGGGATACGCAGTATTTT.

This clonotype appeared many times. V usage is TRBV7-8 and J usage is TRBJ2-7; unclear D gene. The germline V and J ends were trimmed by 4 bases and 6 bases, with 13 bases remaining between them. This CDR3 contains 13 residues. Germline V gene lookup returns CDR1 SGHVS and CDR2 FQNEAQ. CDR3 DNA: TGTGCCAGCAGCTGGGCATGGTCGTCCGAGCAGTACTTC. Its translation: CASSWAWSSEQYF.

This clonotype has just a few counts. The CDR3 here is CASSEVAGVNYGYTF. The CDR3 DNA is TGTGCCAGCAGTGAAGTGGCAGGGGTAAACTATGGCTACACCTTC. The chain links TRBV2 to TRBJ1-2; perhaps TRBD1 as D (6 bases). The CDR3 runs to 15 residues. Trimming shortened V by 1 base and J by 2 bases, and 11 bases separated the two germline ends. Germline V gene lookup returns CDR1 SNHLY and CDR2 FYNNEI.

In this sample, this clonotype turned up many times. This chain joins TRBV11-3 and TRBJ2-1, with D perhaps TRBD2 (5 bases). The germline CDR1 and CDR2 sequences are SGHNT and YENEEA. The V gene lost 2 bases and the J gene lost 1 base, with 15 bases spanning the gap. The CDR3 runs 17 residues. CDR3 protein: CASSLRMNSVSYNEQFF. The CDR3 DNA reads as TGTGCCAGCAGCTTAAGGATGAATAGCGTTTCCTACAATGAGCAGTTCTTC. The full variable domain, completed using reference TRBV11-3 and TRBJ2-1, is EAGVVQSPRYKIIEKKQPVAFWCNPISGHNTLYWYLQNLGQGPELLIRYENEEAVDDSQLPKDRFSAERLKGVDSTLKIQPAELGDSAVYLCASSLRMNSVSYNEQFFGPGTRLTVL.

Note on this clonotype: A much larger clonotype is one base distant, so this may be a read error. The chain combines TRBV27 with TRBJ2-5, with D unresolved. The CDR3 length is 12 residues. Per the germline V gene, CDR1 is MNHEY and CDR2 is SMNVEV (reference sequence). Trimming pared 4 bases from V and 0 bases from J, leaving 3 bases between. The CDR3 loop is CASSWNQETQYF. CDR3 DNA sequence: TGTGCCAGCAGTTGGAACCAAGAGACCCAGTACTTC.